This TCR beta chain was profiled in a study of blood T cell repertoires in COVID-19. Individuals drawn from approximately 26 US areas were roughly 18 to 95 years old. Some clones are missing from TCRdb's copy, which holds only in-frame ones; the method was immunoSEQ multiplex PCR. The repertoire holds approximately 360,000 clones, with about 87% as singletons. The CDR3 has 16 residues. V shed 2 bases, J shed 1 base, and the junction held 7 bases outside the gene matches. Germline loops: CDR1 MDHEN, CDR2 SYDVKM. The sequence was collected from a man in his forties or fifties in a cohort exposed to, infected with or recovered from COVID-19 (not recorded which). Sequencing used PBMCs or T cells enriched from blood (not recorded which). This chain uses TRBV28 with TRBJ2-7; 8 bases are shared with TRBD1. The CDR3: CASSLLGQGRSYEQYF. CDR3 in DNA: TGTGCCAGCAGTTTACTCGGACAGGGACGGTCCTACGAGCAGTACTTC.